This T cell receptor (beta chain) was sequenced during a study of PD-1 blockade in classical Hodgkin lymphoma. Overall study results and limits: Complete responders possessed baseline diversity comparable to newly diagnosed patients. The CD4+ diversity rise by C4D1 was clearest in complete responders. The origin of the repertoire differences remains undefined, with disease activity or prior therapy as possible causes.

Each of the patients experienced relapse following autologous stem cell transplantation, and their brentuximab vedotin exposure differed. Worth noting for this clone: No antigen is known for it.

Only in-frame clones appear in the TCRdb table, and some are missing; sequencing was by immunoSEQ multiplex PCR. The sample includes some 38,000 clones, about 80% of them seen just once. The CDR3 totals 12 residues. CDR1 and CDR2 (germline): SGHRS, YFSETQ. Between the trimmed V and J ends, which lost 3 bases and 0 bases, there was a span of 2 bases. The TCR comes from a human donor with classical Hodgkin lymphoma. The chain couples TRBV5-1 to TRBJ2-3, with unresolved D. Here the sequenced sample was peripheral blood mononuclear cells (PBMCs), taken before the second cycle of nivolumab. The CDR3 sequence: CASSSSTDTQYF. CDR3 bases: TGCGCCAGCAGCTCAAGCACAGATACGCAGTATTTT.